This record concerns one TCR beta chain sequence. Its antigen is not known. The record originates from a study of a mutant IDH1 vaccine in newly diagnosed glioma. Study background: Antecedent treatment encompassed radiotherapy, temozolomide, or their combination; the majority received both.

Generated by immunoSEQ multiplex PCR, the TCRdb table keeps only in-frame clones and is missing some. The sample carries about 82,000 clones, roughly 85% recorded once. CDR3 length: 19 residues. The V end lost 5 bases, the J end lost 0 bases, and 21 bases lay between the germline ends. Germline lookup yields CDR1 SGDLS and CDR2 YYNGEE. Time point: week 23, last vaccination. Each dose of the vaccine consisted of 300 ug of mutant IDH1 20-mer peptide, with topical imiquimod. The V call is TRBV9, the J call TRBJ2-6; D tentatively fits TRBD1 or TRBD2 (6 bases each). This material consisted of PBMCs, taken from a glioma patient whose treatment included an IDH1 peptide vaccine. This TCR was sampled from a man aged 25-45 years with glioma. Some clones in this sample may be carry-over from other donors' samples. CDR3 nucleotides: TGTGCCAGCAGAGACGGGAAAGGAGGGGGAAGCTCTGGGGCCAACGTCCTGACTTTC. Translation gives CASRDGKGGGSSGANVLTF.